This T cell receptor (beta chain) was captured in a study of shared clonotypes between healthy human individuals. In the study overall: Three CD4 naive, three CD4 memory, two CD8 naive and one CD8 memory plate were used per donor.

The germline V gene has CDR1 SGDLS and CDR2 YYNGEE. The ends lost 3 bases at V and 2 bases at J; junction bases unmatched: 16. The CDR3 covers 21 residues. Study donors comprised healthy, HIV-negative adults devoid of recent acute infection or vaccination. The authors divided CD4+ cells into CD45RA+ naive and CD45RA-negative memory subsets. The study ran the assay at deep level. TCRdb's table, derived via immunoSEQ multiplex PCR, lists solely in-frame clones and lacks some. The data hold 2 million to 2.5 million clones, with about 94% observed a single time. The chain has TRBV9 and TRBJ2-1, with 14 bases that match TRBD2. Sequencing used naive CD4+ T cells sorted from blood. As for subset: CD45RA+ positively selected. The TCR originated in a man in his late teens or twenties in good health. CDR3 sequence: CASSGPRTGTSGSIPYNEQFF. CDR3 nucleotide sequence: TGTGCCAGCAGCGGCCCCCGGACGGGGACTAGCGGGAGTATCCCCTACAATGAGCAGTTCTTC.